This TCR beta chain was recovered during a study of T cells after posttransplantation cyclophosphamide. Study-level findings and limits: TRB clonality was highly associated with recipient CMV seropositivity and reactivation. Later blood repertoires were often dominated by clones from the donor CD8+ memory compartment.

Concerning this clone itself: The antigen is undetermined.

Germline V gives CDR1 SGHRS, CDR2 YFSETQ. This CDR3 is built from 14 residues. V was clipped by 3 bases and J by 4 bases; unmatched bases: 3. TCRdb keeps only in-frame clones here, not all; method: immunoSEQ multiplex PCR. The sample includes some 35,000 clones, none of them occurring once. The sequence was obtained from a young man in good health and a related stem cell transplant donor. Sample: PBMCs. The chain joins TRBV5-1 to TRBJ2-5; 10 bases are a match to TRBD1. CDR3 DNA sequence: TGCGCCAGCAGCTGGACAGGGGGGGCAGAGACCCAGTACTTC. Protein product: CASSWTGGAETQYF.